The T cell receptor beta chain under discussion was sequenced for a study of blood T cell repertoires in COVID-19. The wider study: Specimens from acute and convalescent COVID-19 originated in the United States, Italy and Spain. Nucleic acid was either cDNA or gDNA, and it came from T cells, B-cell-depleted T cells, or PBMCs.

After removal of 3 bases from V and 5 bases from J, the junction contained 3 bases not matched to a gene. CDR1 and CDR2 from the germline V gene are SGHNT and YENEEA. The CDR3 length is 15 residues. In the original analysis: Amplification of reference gene primers provided the estimated nucleated cell counts. TCRdb's copy holds only in-frame clones and misses some; the assay was immunoSEQ multiplex PCR. Clone size and V and J calls were adopted from that table, with D and trimming inferred from the DNA. The sample has roughly 96,000 clones; about 80% are singletons. Of note for this clone: Distinct nucleotide sequences in the sample also encode this CDR3.

The sample taken for sequencing was peripheral blood. The clonotype originates from a man in his fifties or sixties with acute or convalescent COVID-19. This chain connects TRBV11-3 to TRBJ2-5, with 13 bases matching TRBD2. The CDR3 bases are TGTGCCAGCAGCTTGGGACTAGCGGGGAGGGAGACCCAGTACTTC. This sequence encodes CASSLGLAGRETQYF.